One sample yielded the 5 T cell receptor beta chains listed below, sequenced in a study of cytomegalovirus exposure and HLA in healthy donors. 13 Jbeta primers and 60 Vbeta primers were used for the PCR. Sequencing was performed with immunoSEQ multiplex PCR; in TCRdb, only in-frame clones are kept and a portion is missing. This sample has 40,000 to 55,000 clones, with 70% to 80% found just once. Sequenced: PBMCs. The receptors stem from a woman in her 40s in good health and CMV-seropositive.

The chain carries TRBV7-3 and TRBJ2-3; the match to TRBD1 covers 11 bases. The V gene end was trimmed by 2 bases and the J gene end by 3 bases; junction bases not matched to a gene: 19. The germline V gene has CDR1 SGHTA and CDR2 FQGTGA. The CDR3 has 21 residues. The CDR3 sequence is CASSLVGTGGGQNRRTDTQYF. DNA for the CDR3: TGTGCCAGCAGCTTAGTCGGGACAGGGGGAGGACAAAACCGCCGTACAGATACGCAGTATTTT. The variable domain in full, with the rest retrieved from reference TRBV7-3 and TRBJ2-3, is GAGVSQTPSNKVTEKGKYVELRCDPISGHTALYWYRQSLGQGPEFLIYFQGTGAADDSGLPNDRFFAVRPEGSVSTLKIQRTERGDSAVYLCASSLVGTGGGQNRRTDTQYFGPGTRLTVL.

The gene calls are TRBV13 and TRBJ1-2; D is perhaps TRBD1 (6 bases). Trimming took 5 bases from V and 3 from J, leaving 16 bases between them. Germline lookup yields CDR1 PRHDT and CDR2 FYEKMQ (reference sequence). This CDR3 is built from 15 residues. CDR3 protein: CASSDPGHWDYGYTF. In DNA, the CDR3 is TGTGCCAGCAGCGATCCGGGACATTGGGACTATGGCTACACCTTC. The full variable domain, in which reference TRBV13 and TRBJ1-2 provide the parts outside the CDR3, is AAGVIQSPRHLIKEKRETATLKCYPIPRHDTVYWYQQGPGQDPQFLISFYEKMQSDKGSIPDRFSAQQFSDYHSELNMSSLELGDSALYFCASSDPGHWDYGYTFGSGTRLTVV.

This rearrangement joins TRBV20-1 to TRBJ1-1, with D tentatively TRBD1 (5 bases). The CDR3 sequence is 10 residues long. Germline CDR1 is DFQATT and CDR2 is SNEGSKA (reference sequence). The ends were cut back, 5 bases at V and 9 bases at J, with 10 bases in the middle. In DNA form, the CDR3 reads TGCAGTGCTGCGGGGGAACAAGCTTTCTTT. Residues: CSAAGEQAFF.

Written as DNA, the CDR3 is TGCGCCAGCAGCCCGCCGGGAGGAGGTGAGCAGTTCTTC. Translation: CASSPPGGGEQFF. V and J are TRBV5-1 and TRBJ2-1; 7 nucleotides agree with TRBD2. Germline CDR1 SGHRS, CDR2 YFSETQ. V shed 4 bases, J shed 9 bases, and the junction held 7 bases outside the gene matches. This CDR3 has 13 amino acids. Using reference TRBV5-1 and TRBJ2-1 for the parts outside the CDR3, the full variable domain is KAGVTQTPRYLIKTRGQQVTLSCSPISGHRSVSWYQQTPGQGLQFLFEYFSETQRNKGNFPGRFSGRQFSNSRSEMNVSTLELGDSALYLCASSPPGGGEQFFGPGTRLTVL.

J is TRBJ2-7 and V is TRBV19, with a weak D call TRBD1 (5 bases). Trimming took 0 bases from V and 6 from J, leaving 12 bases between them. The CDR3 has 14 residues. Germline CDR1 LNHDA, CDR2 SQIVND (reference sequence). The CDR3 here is CASSIEPWGGEQYF. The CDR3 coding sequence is TGTGCCAGTAGTATAGAGCCGTGGGGCGGCGAGCAGTACTTC.